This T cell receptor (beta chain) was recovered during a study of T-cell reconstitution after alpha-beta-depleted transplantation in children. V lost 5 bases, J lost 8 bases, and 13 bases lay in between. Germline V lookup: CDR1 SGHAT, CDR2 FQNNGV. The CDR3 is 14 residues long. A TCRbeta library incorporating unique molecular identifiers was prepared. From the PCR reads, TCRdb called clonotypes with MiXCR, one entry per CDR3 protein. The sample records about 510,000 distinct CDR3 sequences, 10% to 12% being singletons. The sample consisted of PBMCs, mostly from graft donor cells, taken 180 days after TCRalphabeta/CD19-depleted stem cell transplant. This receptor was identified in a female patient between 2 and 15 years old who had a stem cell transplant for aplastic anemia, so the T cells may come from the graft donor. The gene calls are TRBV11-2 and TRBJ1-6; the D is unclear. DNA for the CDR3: TGTGCCAGCAGCCGCTGGAGGGCTGATTCACCCCTCCACTTT. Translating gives CASSRWRADSPLHF. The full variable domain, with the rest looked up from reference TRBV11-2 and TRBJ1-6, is EAGVAQSPRYKIIEKRQSVAFWCNPISGHATLYWYQQILGQGPKLLIQFQNNGVVDDSQLPKDRFSAERLKGVDSTLKIQPAKLEDSAVYLCASSRWRADSPLHFGNGTRLTVT.